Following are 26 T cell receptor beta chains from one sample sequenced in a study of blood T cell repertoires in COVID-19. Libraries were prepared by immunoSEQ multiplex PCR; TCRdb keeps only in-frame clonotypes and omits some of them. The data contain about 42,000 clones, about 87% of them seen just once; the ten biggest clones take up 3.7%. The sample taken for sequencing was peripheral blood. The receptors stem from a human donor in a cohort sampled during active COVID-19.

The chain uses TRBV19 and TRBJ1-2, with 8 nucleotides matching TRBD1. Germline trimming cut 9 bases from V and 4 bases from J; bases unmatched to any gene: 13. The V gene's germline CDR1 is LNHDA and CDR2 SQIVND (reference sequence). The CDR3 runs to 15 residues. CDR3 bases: TGTGCCAGCAGCTCCCCGTACAGGGGGATCTATGGCTACACCTTC. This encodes CASSSPYRGIYGYTF. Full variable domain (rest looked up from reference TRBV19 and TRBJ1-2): DGGITQSPKYLFRKEGQNVTLSCEQNLNHDAMYWYRQDPGQGLRLIYYSQIVNDFQKGDIAEGYSVSREKKESFPLTVTSAQKNPTAFYLCASSSPYRGIYGYTFGSGTRLTVV.

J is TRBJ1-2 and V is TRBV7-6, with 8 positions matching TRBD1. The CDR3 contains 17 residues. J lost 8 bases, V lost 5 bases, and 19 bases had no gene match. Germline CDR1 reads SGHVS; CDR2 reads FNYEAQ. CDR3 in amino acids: CASSPAWVGTGGKGYTF. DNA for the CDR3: TGTGCCAGCAGCCCTGCGTGGGTAGGGACAGGAGGGAAGGGCTACACCTTC.

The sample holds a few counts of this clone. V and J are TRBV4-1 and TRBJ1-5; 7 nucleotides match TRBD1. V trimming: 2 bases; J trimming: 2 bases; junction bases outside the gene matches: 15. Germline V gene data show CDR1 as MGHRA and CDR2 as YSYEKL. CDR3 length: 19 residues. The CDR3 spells CASSQPTKTGPLGNQPQHF. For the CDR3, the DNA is TGCGCCAGCAGCCAACCGACCAAGACAGGGCCTTTGGGCAATCAGCCCCAGCATTTT.

The chain's CDR3 is CASSRAYEQYF. The CDR3 DNA reads as TGTGCCAGCAGCCGAGCTTACGAGCAGTACTTC. V gene TRBV5-6 combines with J gene TRBJ2-7; D unresolved. The V end lost 4 bases, the J end lost 4 bases, and 6 bases lay between the germline ends. The CDR3 runs to 11 residues. Germline CDR1 is SGHDT and CDR2 is YYEEEE. The whole variable domain, filled in from reference TRBV5-6 and TRBJ2-7, reads DAGVTQSPTHLIKTRGQQVTLRCSPKSGHDTVSWYQQALGQGPQFIFQYYEEEERQRGNFPDRFSGHQFPNYSSELNVNALLLGDSALYLCASSRAYEQYFGPGTRLTVT.

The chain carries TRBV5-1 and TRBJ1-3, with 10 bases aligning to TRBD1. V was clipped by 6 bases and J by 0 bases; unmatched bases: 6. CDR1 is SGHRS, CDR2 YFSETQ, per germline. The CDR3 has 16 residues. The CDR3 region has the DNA TGCGCCAGCATCTCAGGGACAGGGGACTCTGGAAACACCATATATTTT. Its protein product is CASISGTGDSGNTIYF.

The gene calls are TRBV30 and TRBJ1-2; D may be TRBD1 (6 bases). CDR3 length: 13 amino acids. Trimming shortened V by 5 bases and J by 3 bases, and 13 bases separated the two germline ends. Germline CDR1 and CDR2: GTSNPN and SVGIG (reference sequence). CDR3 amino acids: CAWGQGLHYGYTF. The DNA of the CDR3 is TGTGCCTGGGGCCAGGGGCTTCACTATGGCTACACCTTC.

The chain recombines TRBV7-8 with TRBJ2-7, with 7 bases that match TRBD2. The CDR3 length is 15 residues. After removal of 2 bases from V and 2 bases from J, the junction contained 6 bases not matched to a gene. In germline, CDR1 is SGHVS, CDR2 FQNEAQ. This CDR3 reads CASSLWRESTYEQYF. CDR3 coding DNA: TGTGCCAGCAGCTTATGGCGGGAGAGCACCTACGAGCAGTACTTC.

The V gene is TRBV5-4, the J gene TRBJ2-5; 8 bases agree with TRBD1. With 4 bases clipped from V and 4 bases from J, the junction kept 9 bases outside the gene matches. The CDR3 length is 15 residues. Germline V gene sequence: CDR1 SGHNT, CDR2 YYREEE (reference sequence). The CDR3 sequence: CASSLAGDRRETQYF. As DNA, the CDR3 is TGTGCCAGCAGCCTCGCCGGGGACAGGAGAGAGACCCAGTACTTC.

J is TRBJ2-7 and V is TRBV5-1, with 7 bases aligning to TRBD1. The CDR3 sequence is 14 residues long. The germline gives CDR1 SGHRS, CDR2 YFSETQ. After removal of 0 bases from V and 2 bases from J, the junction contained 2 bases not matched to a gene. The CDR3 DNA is TGCGCCAGCAGCTTGGGACAGGGACCCTACGAGCAGTACTTC. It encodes CASSLGQGPYEQYF.

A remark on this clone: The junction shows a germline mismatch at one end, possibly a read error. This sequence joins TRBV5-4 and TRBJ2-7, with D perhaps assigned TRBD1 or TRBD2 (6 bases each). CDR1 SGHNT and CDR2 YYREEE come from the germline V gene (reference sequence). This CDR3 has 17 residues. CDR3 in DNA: TGTGCCAGCAGTTTGGAGGGGGTCAGACCTAGCCCCTACGAGCAGTACTTC. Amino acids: CASSLEGVRPSPYEQYF.

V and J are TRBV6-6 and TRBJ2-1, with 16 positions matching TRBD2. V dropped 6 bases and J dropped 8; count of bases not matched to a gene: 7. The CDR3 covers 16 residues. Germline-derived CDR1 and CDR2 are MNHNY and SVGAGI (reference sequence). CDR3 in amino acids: CASRGTSGRARDEQFF. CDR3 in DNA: TGTGCCAGCAGAGGGACTAGCGGGAGGGCCAGGGATGAGCAGTTCTTC.

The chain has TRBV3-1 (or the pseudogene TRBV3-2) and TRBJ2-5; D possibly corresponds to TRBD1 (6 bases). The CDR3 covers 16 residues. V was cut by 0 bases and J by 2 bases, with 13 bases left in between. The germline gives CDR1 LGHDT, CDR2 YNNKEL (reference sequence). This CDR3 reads CASSQEWGLSQETQYF. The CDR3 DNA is TGTGCCAGCAGCCAAGAATGGGGGCTAAGTCAAGAGACCCAGTACTTC.

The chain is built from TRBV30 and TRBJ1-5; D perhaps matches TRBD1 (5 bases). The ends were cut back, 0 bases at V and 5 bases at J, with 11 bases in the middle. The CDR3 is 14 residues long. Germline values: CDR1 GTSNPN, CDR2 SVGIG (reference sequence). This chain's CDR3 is CAWSVVGGDQPQHF. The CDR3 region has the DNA TGTGCCTGGAGTGTCGTAGGAGGGGATCAGCCCCAGCATTTT.

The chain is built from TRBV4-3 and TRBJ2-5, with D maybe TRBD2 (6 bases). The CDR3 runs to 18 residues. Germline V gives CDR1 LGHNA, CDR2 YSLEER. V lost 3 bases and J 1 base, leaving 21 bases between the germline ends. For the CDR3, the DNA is TGCGCCAGCAGCCAGGGACTTCCTACAGATCACAGCCAAGAGACCCAGTACTTC. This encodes CASSQGLPTDHSQETQYF.

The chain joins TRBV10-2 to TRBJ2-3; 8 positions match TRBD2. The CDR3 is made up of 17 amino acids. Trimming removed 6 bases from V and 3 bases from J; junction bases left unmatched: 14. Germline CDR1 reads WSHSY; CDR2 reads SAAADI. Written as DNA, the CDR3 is TGCGCCAGCAGGGGAGGGACTAGTTTTCGATTGACAGATACGCAGTATTTT. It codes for CASRGGTSFRLTDTQYF.

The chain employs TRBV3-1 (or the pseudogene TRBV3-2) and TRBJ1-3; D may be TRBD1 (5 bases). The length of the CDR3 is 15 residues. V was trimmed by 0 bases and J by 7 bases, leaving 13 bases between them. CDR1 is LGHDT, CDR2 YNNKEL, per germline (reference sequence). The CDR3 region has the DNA TGTGCCAGCAGCCAAGACAGCCGCCCAGGGAACACCATATATTTT. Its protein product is CASSQDSRPGNTIYF.

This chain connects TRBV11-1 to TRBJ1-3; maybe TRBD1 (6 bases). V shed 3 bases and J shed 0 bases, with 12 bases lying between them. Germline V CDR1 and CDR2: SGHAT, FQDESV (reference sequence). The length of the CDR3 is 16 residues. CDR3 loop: CASSFQDSLSGNTIYF. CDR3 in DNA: TGTGCCAGCAGCTTCCAGGACAGCCTCTCTGGAAACACCATATATTTT.

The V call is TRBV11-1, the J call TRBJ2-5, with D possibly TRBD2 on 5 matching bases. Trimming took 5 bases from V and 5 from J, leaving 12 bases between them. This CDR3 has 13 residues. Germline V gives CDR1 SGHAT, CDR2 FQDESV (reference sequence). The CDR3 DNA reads TGTGCCAGCAGCCGGGGAATCGGCGAGACCCAGTACTTC. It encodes CASSRGIGETQYF.

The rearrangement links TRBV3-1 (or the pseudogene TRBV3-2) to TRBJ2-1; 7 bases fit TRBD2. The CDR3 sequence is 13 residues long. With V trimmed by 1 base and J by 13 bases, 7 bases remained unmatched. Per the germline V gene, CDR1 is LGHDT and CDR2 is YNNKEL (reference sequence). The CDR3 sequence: CASSQVRRGIQFF. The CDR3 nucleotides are TGTGCCAGCAGCCAAGTACGGCGGGGGATACAGTTCTTC.

The CDR3 nucleotides read TGTGCCAGCAGCCCCATTCCCCGCGGGACCACAGATACGCAGTATTTT. Protein sequence: CASSPIPRGTTDTQYF. The chain uses TRBV7-9 and TRBJ2-3; possible D gene TRBD2, 6 bases. The CDR3 sequence is 16 residues long. CDR1 SEHNR and CDR2 FQNEAQ come from the germline V gene (reference sequence). V was cut by 5 bases and J by 2 bases, with 17 bases left in between.

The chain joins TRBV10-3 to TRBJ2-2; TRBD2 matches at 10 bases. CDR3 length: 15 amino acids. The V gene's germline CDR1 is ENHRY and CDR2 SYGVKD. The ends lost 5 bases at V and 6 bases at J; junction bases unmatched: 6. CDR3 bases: TGTGCCATCAGTACTAGCGGGATCGGCGCCGGGGAGCTGTTTTTT. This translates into CAISTSGIGAGELFF.

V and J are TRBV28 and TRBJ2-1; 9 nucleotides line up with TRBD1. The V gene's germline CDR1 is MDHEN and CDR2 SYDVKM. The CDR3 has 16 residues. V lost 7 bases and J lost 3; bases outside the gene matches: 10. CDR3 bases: TGTGCCAGCAATAAGGGGGGACAGGGTATCTACAATGAGCAGTTCTTC. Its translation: CASNKGGQGIYNEQFF.

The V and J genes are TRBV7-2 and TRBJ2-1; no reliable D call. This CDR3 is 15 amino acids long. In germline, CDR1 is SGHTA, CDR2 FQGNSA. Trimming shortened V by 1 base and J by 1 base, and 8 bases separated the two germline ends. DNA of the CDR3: TGTGCCAGCAGCTTAGACAGTGGGTCCTACAATGAGCAGTTCTTC. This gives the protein CASSLDSGSYNEQFF.

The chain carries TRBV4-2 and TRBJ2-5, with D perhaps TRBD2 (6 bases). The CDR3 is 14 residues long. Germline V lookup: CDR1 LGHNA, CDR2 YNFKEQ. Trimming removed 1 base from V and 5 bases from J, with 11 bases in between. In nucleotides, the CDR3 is TGTGCCAGCAGCCAAGGGAAACTAGCTGAGACCCAGTACTTC. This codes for CASSQGKLAETQYF.

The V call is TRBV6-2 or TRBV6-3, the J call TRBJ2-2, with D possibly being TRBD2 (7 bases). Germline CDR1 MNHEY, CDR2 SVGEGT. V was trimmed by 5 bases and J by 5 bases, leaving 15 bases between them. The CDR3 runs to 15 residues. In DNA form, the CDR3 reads TGTGCCAGCAGTACGGGGGGCAGGGAAACCGGGGAGCTGTTTTTT. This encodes CASSTGGRETGELFF.

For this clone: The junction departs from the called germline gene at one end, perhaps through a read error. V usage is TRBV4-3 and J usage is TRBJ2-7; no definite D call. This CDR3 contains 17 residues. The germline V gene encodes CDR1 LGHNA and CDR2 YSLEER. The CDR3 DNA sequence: TGCGCCAGCAGCCAAGATGGAGATATCTTCAGCTCCTACGGGCAGTACTTC. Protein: CASSQDGDIFSSYGQYF.